These 25 T cell receptor beta chains came from one sample sequenced in a study of control samples from healthy donors and cancer patients. Clones were sequenced by immunoSEQ multiplex PCR, and TCRdb holds only the in-frame ones, with some missing. This sample has tens of thousands of clones; roughly 94% occur once, and the top ten carry 2.4%. Sequencing was done on a sample of blood. These receptor sequences come from a man younger than 45 in good health.

This chain connects TRBV6-5 to TRBJ1-1; unclear D gene. V lost 0 bases to trimming and J lost 0 bases, with 8 bases between them. This CDR3 spans 15 amino acids. The germline CDR1 and CDR2 sequences are MNHEY and SVGAGI. The CDR3 loop reads CASSYSRLMNTEAFF. The CDR3 DNA is TGTGCCAGCAGTTACTCGAGACTGATGAACACTGAAGCTTTCTTT.

J is TRBJ2-2 and V is TRBV5-1; 11 positions agree with TRBD2. CDR3 length equals 15 residues. V shed 6 bases and J 6 bases; nucleotides not matched to a gene: 7. Germline V gene lookup returns CDR1 SGHRS and CDR2 YFSETQ. This chain's CDR3 is CASKLAGGPAGELFF. DNA of the CDR3: TGCGCCAGCAAATTAGCGGGAGGGCCGGCCGGGGAGCTGTTTTTT.

This chain links TRBV11-3 with TRBJ1-5, with TRBD1 as a possible D gene (5 bases). This CDR3 is built from 13 residues. CDR1 is SGHNT and CDR2 is YENEEA in the germline V gene. The V and J ends lost 6 bases and 4 bases respectively, with 10 bases between them. The CDR3 spells CASSLDSNQPQHF. The CDR3 region has the DNA TGTGCCAGCAGTCTAGACAGTAATCAGCCCCAGCATTTT.

This clone has only one observation. The CDR3 protein is CASSEGTGVDEKLFF. DNA of the CDR3: TGCGCCAGCAGCGAAGGGACAGGGGTAGATGAAAAACTGTTTTTT. The gene calls are TRBV5-1 and TRBJ1-4; TRBD1 matches at 10 bases. Germline assignment: CDR1 SGHRS and CDR2 YFSETQ. The V segment lost 4 bases and the J segment 6 bases; nucleotides outside the gene matches: 6. The CDR3 consists of 15 residues.

The rearrangement uses TRBV11-2 and TRBJ1-6; 7 bases match TRBD1. Germline CDR1 is SGHAT and CDR2 is FQNNGV. The V and J ends lost 0 bases and 8 bases, in that order; junction bases with no gene match: 1. The CDR3 totals 14 residues. The CDR3 region is CASSLEGGYSPLHF. The CDR3 DNA is TGTGCCAGCAGCTTAGAAGGGGGCTATTCACCCCTCCACTTT.

The gene calls are TRBV7-9 and TRBJ1-1, with D possibly TRBD1 on 5 matching bases. Trimming removed 5 bases from V and 11 bases from J, with 15 bases in between. In germline, CDR1 is SEHNR, CDR2 FQNEAQ (reference sequence). The CDR3 covers 12 residues. CDR3 in amino acids: CASSVRVIEAFF. CDR3 DNA: TGTGCCAGCAGCGTCAGGGTAATCGAGGCTTTCTTT.

By frequency in the sample, this clone is medium-sized (0.01 to 0.1%). V and J are TRBV28 and TRBJ2-1; TRBD1 matches 8 bases. V dropped 5 bases and J dropped 7; count of bases not matched to a gene: 16. The germline V gene encodes CDR1 MDHEN and CDR2 SYDVKM. This CDR3 region has 17 residues. CDR3 amino acids: CASSPPSDRGTLNEQFF. The CDR3 DNA reads as TGTGCCAGCAGTCCCCCATCCGACAGGGGCACCCTTAATGAGCAGTTCTTC. Full variable domain (remainder filled in from reference TRBV28 and TRBJ2-1): DVKVTQSSRYLVKRTGEKVFLECVQDMDHENMFWYRQDPGLGLRLIYFSYDVKMKEKGDIPEGYSVSREKKERFSLILESASTNQTSMYLCASSPPSDRGTLNEQFFGPGTRLTVL.

The CDR3 loop is CASSTGLAGVADTQYF. The CDR3 bases are TGCGCCAGCAGCACGGGACTAGCGGGAGTTGCGGATACGCAGTATTTT. V usage is TRBV5-1 and J usage is TRBJ2-3, with TRBD2 matching over 14 bases. V was pared by 4 bases and J by 6 bases, with 7 bases of the junction left unmatched. Germline V gene sequence: CDR1 SGHRS, CDR2 YFSETQ. CDR3 length: 16 amino acids.

The chain is built from TRBV7-2 and TRBJ2-5; 14 bases map to TRBD2. Germline CDR1 SGHTA, CDR2 FQGNSA. Trimming removed 5 bases from V and 2 bases from J; junction bases left unmatched: 1. The CDR3 is made up of 15 amino acids. In nucleotides, the CDR3 is TGTGCCAGCAGCCGGACTAGCGGGAGGCAAGAGACCCAGTACTTC. As protein: CASSRTSGRQETQYF.

The V and J genes are TRBV7-3 and TRBJ2-1, with 7 bases lining up with TRBD2. Germline lookup yields CDR1 SGHTA and CDR2 FQGTGA. The junction had 5 bases not matched to a gene; V was cut back by 4 bases and J by 5 bases. This CDR3 is 14 amino acids long. As DNA, the CDR3 is TGTGCCAGCAGCTCTGCGGGAGCTGACAATGAGCAGTTCTTC. It is translated as CASSSAGADNEQFF.

The chain links TRBV4-2 to TRBJ1-4; TRBD1 might be the D (6 bases). Trimming pared 4 bases from V and 3 bases from J, leaving 15 bases between. Germline CDR1 reads LGHNA; CDR2 reads YNFKEQ. This CDR3 has 16 residues. Here the CDR3 reads CASSRRVGQPNEKLFF. CDR3 DNA: TGTGCCAGCAGCCGCCGGGTCGGACAGCCTAATGAAAAACTGTTTTTT.

The chain uses TRBV30 and TRBJ1-6, with a tentative D call TRBD1 (6 bases). Germline CDR1 is GTSNPN and CDR2 is SVGIG (reference sequence). This CDR3 has 16 amino acids. V lost 2 bases and J 4 bases, leaving 15 bases between the germline ends. In nucleotides, the CDR3 is TGTGCCTGGAGTAGGGGGGCAGGTGTTTATAATTCACCCCTCCACTTT. Its protein product is CAWSRGAGVYNSPLHF.

This clone was counted a single time. The V and J genes are TRBV5-1 and TRBJ2-2, with a weak D call TRBD1 (6 bases). Germline V gene data show CDR1 as SGHRS and CDR2 as YFSETQ. CDR3 length equals 16 residues. V lost 1 base and J lost 4, with 14 bases in between. The CDR3 coding sequence is TGCGCCAGCAGCTTGAGCAGGGGAGTAGGCACCGGGGAGCTGTTTTTT. As protein: CASSLSRGVGTGELFF. The entire variable domain, with the rest obtained from reference TRBV5-1 and TRBJ2-2, is as follows: KAGVTQTPRYLIKTRGQQVTLSCSPISGHRSVSWYQQTPGQGLQFLFEYFSETQRNKGNFPGRFSGRQFSNSRSEMNVSTLELGDSALYLCASSLSRGVGTGELFFGEGSRLTVL.

The chain employs TRBV7-9 and TRBJ1-1; 11 bases align to TRBD1. The trim removed 4 bases at V and 11 bases at J, leaving 12 bases unmatched. The CDR3 contains 15 residues. Germline loops: CDR1 SEHNR, CDR2 FQNEAQ (reference sequence). The CDR3 sequence: CASSYGRGQGGKAFF. CDR3 DNA: TGTGCCAGCAGCTATGGTAGGGGACAGGGGGGTAAGGCTTTCTTT.

The rearrangement joins TRBV6-5 to TRBJ1-5; the D is unclear. CDR3 length: 15 amino acids. Per the germline V gene, CDR1 is MNHEY and CDR2 is SVGAGI. V was trimmed by 0 bases and J by 0 bases, leaving 6 bases between them. CDR3 sequence (DNA): TGTGCCAGCAGTTACTCGAGTAATAGCAATCAGCCCCAGCATTTT. The encoded protein is CASSYSSNSNQPQHF.

The chain joins TRBV6-1 to TRBJ1-6; D is unresolved. This CDR3 has 16 residues. CDR1 and CDR2 from the germline V gene are MNHNS and SASEGT. With 2 bases removed from V and 6 bases from J, the gap between germline ends came to 14 bases. The CDR3 region has the DNA TGTGCCAGCAGTGAACGCTGGGCATATGGTAATTCACCCCTCCACTTT. Translation: CASSERWAYGNSPLHF.

Details on this clone: At the DNA level, this CDR3 is encoded by other sequences in the same sample as well. The chain uses TRBV2 and TRBJ1-1, with D unresolved. Germline CDR1 reads SNHLY; CDR2 reads FYNNEI. Deletions cut 8 bases from V and 3 bases from J, with 7 bases between. The CDR3 sequence is 11 residues long. CDR3 DNA sequence: TGTGCCAGCGGGCCGTACACTGAAGCTTTCTTT. This sequence encodes CASGPYTEAFF.

The chain carries TRBV11-1 and TRBJ2-5, with D unresolved. The CDR3 has 15 residues. Germline V gene sequence: CDR1 SGHAT, CDR2 FQDESV (reference sequence). Trimming took 3 bases from V and 4 from J, leaving 15 bases between them. The CDR3 DNA reads as TGTGCCAGCAGCTTCGGGTACCTCTCGGGAGAGACCCAGTACTTC. This gives the protein CASSFGYLSGETQYF.

The rearrangement joins TRBV7-9 to TRBJ1-4, with no clear D. The CDR3 sequence is 16 residues long. V was clipped by 3 bases and J by 4 bases, with 15 bases between them. Germline V gene sequence: CDR1 SEHNR, CDR2 FQNEAQ (reference sequence). The CDR3 here is CASSLPITDDNEKLFF. CDR3 bases: TGTGCCAGCAGCTTGCCTATAACGGACGATAATGAAAAACTGTTTTTT.

This clone has a single count. The chain is built from TRBV6-5 and TRBJ2-5; TRBD1 might be the D (6 bases). V lost 0 bases, J lost 0 bases, and 11 bases lay in between. CDR3 length equals 16 residues. Germline values: CDR1 MNHEY, CDR2 SVGAGI. The CDR3 protein is CASSYSRTDYQETQYF. The CDR3 DNA follows: TGTGCCAGCAGTTACTCCCGGACAGACTACCAAGAGACCCAGTACTTC.

CDR3 DNA sequence: TGTGCCAGCAGTCCGACAGGGGTGATATACGAGCAGTACTTC. It yields the protein CASSPTGVIYEQYF. The gene calls are TRBV28 and TRBJ2-7, with TRBD1 matching over 8 bases. CDR1 is MDHEN and CDR2 is SYDVKM in the germline V gene. The CDR3 sequence is 14 residues long. Trimming took 5 bases from V and 4 from J; bases not matched to a gene: 7. The whole variable domain, filled in from reference TRBV28 and TRBJ2-7, reads DVKVTQSSRYLVKRTGEKVFLECVQDMDHENMFWYRQDPGLGLRLIYFSYDVKMKEKGDIPEGYSVSREKKERFSLILESASTNQTSMYLCASSPTGVIYEQYFGPGTRLTVT.

V and J are TRBV28 and TRBJ1-2; tentatively, D is TRBD1 (5 bases). This CDR3 region has 14 residues. The V and J ends lost 6 bases and 3 bases respectively, with 14 bases between them. Germline CDR1 MDHEN, CDR2 SYDVKM. For the CDR3, the DNA is TGTGCCAGCAGCCCTTCCGGACAAGACTATGGCTACACCTTC. This gives the protein CASSPSGQDYGYTF.

The CDR3 nucleotides read TGTGCCAGCAGTGAGATCGGGAGAAATTCACCCCTCCACTTT. It specifies CASSEIGRNSPLHF. V gene TRBV25-1 combines with J gene TRBJ1-6; D uncertain. The CDR3 has 14 residues. Per the germline V gene, CDR1 is MGHDK and CDR2 is SYGVNS. Trimming took 3 bases from V and 7 from J, leaving 10 bases between them.

J is TRBJ1-2 and V is TRBV15; unclear D gene. Germline V gene data show CDR1 as LNHNV and CDR2 as YYDKDF (reference sequence). V shed 3 bases and J shed 0 bases, with 5 bases lying between them. This CDR3 region has 13 residues. This chain's CDR3 is CATSSGSNYGYTF. CDR3 in DNA: TGTGCCACCAGCAGTGGGTCTAACTATGGCTACACCTTC.

V usage is TRBV9 and J usage is TRBJ2-2; D possibly corresponds to TRBD1 (5 bases). Trimming removed 4 bases at V and 4 bases at J, with 14 bases between. In germline, CDR1 is SGDLS, CDR2 YYNGEE. CDR3 size: 15 residues. CDR3 coding DNA: TGTGCCAGCAGCCCCCCCGAAGGGGTCACCGGGGAGCTGTTTTTT. As protein: CASSPPEGVTGELFF.